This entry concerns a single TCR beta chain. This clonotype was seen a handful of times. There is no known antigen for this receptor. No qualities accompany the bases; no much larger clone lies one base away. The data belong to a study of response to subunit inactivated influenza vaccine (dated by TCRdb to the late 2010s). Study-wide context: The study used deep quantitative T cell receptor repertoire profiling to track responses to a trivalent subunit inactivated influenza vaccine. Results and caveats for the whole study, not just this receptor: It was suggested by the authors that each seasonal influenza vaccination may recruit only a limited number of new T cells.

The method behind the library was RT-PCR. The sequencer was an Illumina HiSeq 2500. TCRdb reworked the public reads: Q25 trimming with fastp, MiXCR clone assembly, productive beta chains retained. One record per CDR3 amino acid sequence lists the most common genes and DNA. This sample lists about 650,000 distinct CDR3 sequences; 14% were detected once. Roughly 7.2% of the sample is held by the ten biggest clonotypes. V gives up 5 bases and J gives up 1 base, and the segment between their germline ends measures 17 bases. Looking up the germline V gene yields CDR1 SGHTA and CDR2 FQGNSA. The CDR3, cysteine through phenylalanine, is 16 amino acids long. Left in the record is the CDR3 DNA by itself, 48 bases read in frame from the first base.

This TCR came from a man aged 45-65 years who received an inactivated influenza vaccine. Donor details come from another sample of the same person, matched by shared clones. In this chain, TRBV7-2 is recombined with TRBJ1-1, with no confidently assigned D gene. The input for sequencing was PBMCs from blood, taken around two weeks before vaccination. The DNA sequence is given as TGTGCCAGCAGCCGGTTTCAACTGGGCGGGAACACTGAAGCTTTCTTT. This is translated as CASSRFQLGGNTEAFF.